These 10 T cell receptor beta chains came from one sample sequenced in a study of cytomegalovirus exposure and HLA in healthy donors. The PCR contained 60 Vbeta and 13 Jbeta primers. Clones were sequenced by immunoSEQ multiplex PCR, and TCRdb holds only the in-frame ones, with some missing. The data show 180,000 or so clones, roughly four fifths seen once. The sample comprised PBMCs. The receptors derive from a female donor in good health and CMV-seronegative.

V usage is TRBV27 and J usage is TRBJ2-7; TRBD1 aligns across 7 bases. The ends lost 6 bases at V and 4 bases at J; junction bases unmatched: 9. Per the germline V gene, CDR1 is MNHEY and CDR2 is SMNVEV (reference sequence). This CDR3 spans 14 amino acids. CDR3 sequence: CASRRQGVGYEQYF. In nucleotides, the CDR3 is TGTGCCAGCAGGCGACAGGGTGTAGGTTACGAGCAGTACTTC.

The chain links TRBV28 to TRBJ2-6; TRBD1 agrees at 9 bases. From germline, CDR1 is MDHEN and CDR2 SYDVKM. This CDR3 has 17 amino acids. With 1 base clipped from V and 0 bases from J, the junction kept 1 base outside the gene matches. This CDR3 is CASSLYRGPSGANVLTF. For the CDR3, the DNA is TGTGCCAGCAGTTTATACAGGGGGCCCTCTGGGGCCAACGTCCTGACTTTC.

This clone was recorded a few times. The sample has other DNA sequences that encode this CDR3 too. V usage is TRBV5-1 and J usage is TRBJ2-3, with a weak D call TRBD1 (5 bases). V was pared by 0 bases and J by 4 bases, with 12 bases between. The CDR3 has 15 amino acids. CDR1 and CDR2 from the germline V gene are SGHRS and YFSETQ. The CDR3 spells CASSLGGQGPDTQYF. The DNA of the CDR3 is TGCGCCAGCAGCTTGGGGGGCCAGGGTCCAGATACGCAGTATTTT. The complete variable domain, with remaining parts taken from reference TRBV5-1 and TRBJ2-3, reads KAGVTQTPRYLIKTRGQQVTLSCSPISGHRSVSWYQQTPGQGLQFLFEYFSETQRNKGNFPGRFSGRQFSNSRSEMNVSTLELGDSALYLCASSLGGQGPDTQYFGPGTRLTVL.

The chain combines TRBV30 with TRBJ1-4, with D unclear. V shed 2 bases and J shed 5 bases, with 12 bases lying between them. Germline values: CDR1 GTSNPN, CDR2 SVGIG (reference sequence). This CDR3 region has 14 residues. The CDR3: CAWSYSGVNEKLFF. CDR3 bases: TGTGCCTGGAGTTACTCAGGTGTCAATGAAAAACTGTTTTTT.

V is TRBV2 and J is TRBJ1-5, with D uncertain. V was pared by 1 base and J by 1 base, with 8 bases between. The CDR3 is 15 amino acids. The V gene's germline CDR1 is SNHLY and CDR2 FYNNEI. The CDR3: CASSEVQASNQPQHF. CDR3 DNA sequence: TGTGCCAGCAGTGAAGTCCAGGCAAGCAATCAGCCCCAGCATTTT. The variable domain in full, with the rest retrieved from reference TRBV2 and TRBJ1-5, is EPEVTQTPSHQVTQMGQEVILRCVPISNHLYFYWYRQILGQKVEFLVSFYNNEISEKSEIFDDQFSVERPDGSNFTLKIRSTKLEDSAMYFCASSEVQASNQPQHFGDGTRLSIL.

The rearrangement joins TRBV7-2 to TRBJ2-2; 14 bases are shared with TRBD2. Germline V gene lookup returns CDR1 SGHTA and CDR2 FQGNSA. Trimming took 5 bases from V and 6 from J; bases not matched to a gene: 5. The CDR3 is 16 amino acids. The CDR3 coding sequence is TGTGCCAGCAGCATCTGGACTAGCGGGGGGCCCGGGGAGCTGTTTTTT. Translating it yields CASSIWTSGGPGELFF. The entire variable domain, with the rest obtained from reference TRBV7-2 and TRBJ2-2, is as follows: GAGVSQSPSNKVTEKGKDVELRCDPISGHTALYWYRQSLGQGLEFLIYFQGNSAPDKSGLPSDRFSAERTGGSVSTLTIQRTQQEDSAVYLCASSIWTSGGPGELFFGEGSRLTVL.

The chain couples TRBV19 to TRBJ1-2; D is undetermined. The CDR3 covers 14 residues. The germline gives CDR1 LNHDA, CDR2 SQIVND (reference sequence). Trimming removed 5 bases at V and 1 base at J, with 11 bases between. CDR3 DNA sequence: TGTGCCAGTAGTCCTCTTGGCGGTAACTATGGCTACACCTTC. It translates to CASSPLGGNYGYTF.

V gene TRBV15 combines with J gene TRBJ2-7; TRBD2 might be the D (6 bases). V lost 0 bases, J lost 7 bases, and 16 bases lay in between. Germline values: CDR1 LNHNV, CDR2 YYDKDF (reference sequence). This CDR3 is 15 amino acids long. In nucleotides, the CDR3 is TGTGCCACCAGCAGAGATTTCGGACGGGCGGGGGAGCAGTACTTC. As protein: CATSRDFGRAGEQYF.

CDR3: CASSLKTGNYEQFF. DNA of the CDR3: TGTGCCAGCAGCTTAAAGACAGGGAACTATGAGCAGTTCTTC. The rearrangement joins TRBV5-4 to TRBJ2-1; 7 bases are a match to TRBD1. Germline V gene sequence: CDR1 SGHNT, CDR2 YYREEE (reference sequence). This CDR3 is built from 14 residues. J lost 8 bases, V lost 2 bases, and 7 bases had no gene match.

The chain has TRBV2 and TRBJ2-7; D is perhaps TRBD1 (5 bases). Germline CDR1 SNHLY, CDR2 FYNNEI. There are 13 residues in the CDR3. The germline V and J ends were trimmed by 4 bases and 2 bases, with 9 bases remaining between them. CDR3 in amino acids: CASSAQGTYEQYF. Here the CDR3 DNA reads TGTGCCAGCAGTGCTCAGGGTACCTACGAGCAGTACTTC. Full variable domain (missing parts from reference TRBV2 and TRBJ2-7): EPEVTQTPSHQVTQMGQEVILRCVPISNHLYFYWYRQILGQKVEFLVSFYNNEISEKSEIFDDQFSVERPDGSNFTLKIRSTKLEDSAMYFCASSAQGTYEQYFGPGTRLTVT.